The clone carrying this T cell receptor beta chain has only one observation. Its specificity is not known. This could be a read error, since a much larger clone is one nucleotide away. The authors took blood RNA from unsorted whole blood and also extracted germline DNA. This specimen comes from a study of tumor-infiltrating lymphocytes in primary liver carcinoma. In the study overall: Surgical resection treated primary liver carcinoma in the patients. Read depth, roughly 3.65 to 7.5 million productive TCRbeta reads, did not differ significantly between tissues.

Priming with a constant-region primer yielded TCR beta cDNA from about 540 ng total RNA. Three-round nested multiplex PCR performed with slightly modified ARM-PCR produced the TCR beta libraries. The first two PCR rounds used TRBV1-TRBV30 forward primers with a C-beta reverse primer, approximately 11 cycles each. Each CDR3 protein gets one entry after TCRdb re-called the multiplex PCR reads with MiXCR. The data show nearly 200,000 distinct CDR3 sequences, about two thirds seen once. Study outcomes and limitations: Tumor-adjacent and tumor-blood pairs overlapped less than tumor region pairs did.

The CDR3 has 14 residues. Germline V gives CDR1 SEHNR, CDR2 FQNEAQ (reference sequence). Sequenced sample: peripheral blood. The chain recombines TRBV7-9 with TRBJ1-2, with 9 bases that match TRBD1. The TCR originated in a woman aged 55-75 years with primary liver carcinoma and hepatitis B virus infection. The CDR3 region is CACSSSGTGFGYTF. CDR3 DNA: TGTGCCTGCAGCTCATCCGGGACAGGGTTTGGCTACACCTTC.